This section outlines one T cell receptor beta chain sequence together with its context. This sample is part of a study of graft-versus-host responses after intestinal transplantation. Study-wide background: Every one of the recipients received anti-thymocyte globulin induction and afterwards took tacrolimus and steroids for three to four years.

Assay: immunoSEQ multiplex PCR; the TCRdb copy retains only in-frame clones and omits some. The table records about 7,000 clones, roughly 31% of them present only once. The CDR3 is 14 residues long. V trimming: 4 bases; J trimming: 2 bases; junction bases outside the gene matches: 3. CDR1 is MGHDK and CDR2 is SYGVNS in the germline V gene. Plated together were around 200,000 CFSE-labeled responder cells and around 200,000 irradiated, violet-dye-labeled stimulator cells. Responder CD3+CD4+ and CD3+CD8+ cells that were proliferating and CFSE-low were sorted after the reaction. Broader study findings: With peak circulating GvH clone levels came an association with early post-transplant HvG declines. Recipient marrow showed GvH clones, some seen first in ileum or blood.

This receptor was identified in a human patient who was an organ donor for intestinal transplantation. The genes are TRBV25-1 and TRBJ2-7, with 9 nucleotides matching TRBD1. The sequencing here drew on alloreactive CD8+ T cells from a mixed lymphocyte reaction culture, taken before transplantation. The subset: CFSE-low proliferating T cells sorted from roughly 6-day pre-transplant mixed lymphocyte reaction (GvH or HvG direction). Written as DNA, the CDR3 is TGTGCCAGCAGTGCCGGGACAGGGACCTACGAGCAGTACTTC. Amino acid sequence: CASSAGTGTYEQYF.